This passage covers 2 T cell receptor beta chains from one sample sequenced in a study of shared clonotypes between healthy human individuals. Profiled with immunoSEQ multiplex PCR; TCRdb holds only in-frame clones, not every one. The data show about 2.2 million clones, 85% to 95% seen once. Naive CD8 cells lacked CD45RO, underwent positive selection for CCR7 and left out terminally differentiated effector memory CD45RA+ cells. Specimen: naive CD8+ T cells from PBMCs. These receptors came from a man aged 18 to 30 in good health. Some clones in this sample may be carry-over from other donors' samples.

The chain recombines TRBV5-6 with TRBJ1-2, with D unresolved. V gave up 2 bases and J gave up 0 bases, with 8 bases separating them. The CDR3 is 14 amino acids. Per germline, CDR1 SGHDT and CDR2 YYEEEE. As DNA, the CDR3 is TGTGCCAGCAGCTTTGGGGATCCTAACTATGGCTACACCTTC. Residues: CASSFGDPNYGYTF.

The chain recombines TRBV5-4 with TRBJ2-1, with TRBD2 matching 10 bases. The germline CDR1 and CDR2 sequences are SGHNT and YYREEE (reference sequence). The length of the CDR3 is 17 residues. V was pared by 4 bases and J by 0 bases, with 7 bases of the junction left unmatched. The CDR3 spells CASSPPTSGYSYNEQFF. CDR3 nucleotides: TGTGCCAGCAGCCCCCCGACTAGCGGGTACTCCTACAATGAGCAGTTCTTC.